A single sample is the source of the 27 T cell receptor beta chains below, sequenced in a study of cytomegalovirus exposure and HLA in healthy donors. The PCR made use of 60 Vbeta and 13 Jbeta primers. Clones were read by immunoSEQ multiplex PCR, and TCRdb kept only the in-frame ones, dropping some. The table counts 200,000 to 250,000 clones; 0.9% to 1.4% lies in the top ten. The material sequenced was PBMCs. These receptors were taken from a girl aged 2-10 years in good health and CMV-seropositive.

CDR3 sequence reads: CASSPDPSGRFTDTQYF. CDR3 DNA sequence: TGCGCCAGCAGCCCGGATCCTAGCGGGAGGTTCACAGATACGCAGTATTTT. The chain employs TRBV5-1 and TRBJ2-3; 11 bases fit TRBD2. This CDR3 has 17 amino acids. The germline V gene encodes CDR1 SGHRS and CDR2 YFSETQ. J lost 2 bases, V lost 4 bases, and 9 bases had no gene match.

The CDR3 sequence is CASRGQHTEAFF. DNA for the CDR3: TGTGCCAGCAGGGGACAGCACACTGAAGCTTTCTTT. The genes are TRBV6-5 and TRBJ1-1; TRBD1 agrees at 7 bases. The V gene's germline CDR1 is MNHEY and CDR2 SVGAGI. The CDR3 loop spans 12 amino acids. J lost 3 bases, V lost 6 bases, and 1 base had no gene match.

The genes are TRBV19 and TRBJ2-2; a weak D match, TRBD1 (6 bases). Germline V gene data show CDR1 as LNHDA and CDR2 as SQIVND (reference sequence). The CDR3 loop spans 15 amino acids. The V gene lost 1 base and the J gene lost 3 bases, with 9 bases spanning the gap. The CDR3 nucleotides are TGTGCCAGTAGTATAGGACAGGAAGACACCGGGGAGCTGTTTTTT. It translates to CASSIGQEDTGELFF.

As DNA, the CDR3 is TGTGCCAGCAGCTCCTGGACAGGCGGTCCAACGGAAGGCTACACCTTC. Amino acid sequence: CASSSWTGGPTEGYTF. This chain joins TRBV11-1 and TRBJ1-2, with 7 bases identical to TRBD1. The CDR3 sequence is 16 residues long. Germline CDR1 and CDR2: SGHAT and FQDESV (reference sequence). With V trimmed by 4 bases and J by 8 bases, 16 bases remained unmatched.

V is TRBV10-3 and J is TRBJ2-5; D is undetermined. Near its end, the DNA agrees better with TRBJ2-7, so the J call may be wrong. This CDR3 has 13 residues. Germline V gives CDR1 ENHRY, CDR2 SYGVKD. CDR3 in amino acids: CAISEVSAYEQYF. The CDR3 region has the DNA TGTGCCATCAGTGAAGTCAGCGCCTACGAGCAGTACTTC.

This chain uses TRBV9 with TRBJ2-7; 9 bases map to TRBD2. This CDR3 is built from 13 residues. The trim removed 3 bases at V and 6 bases at J, leaving 4 bases unmatched. Germline V CDR1 and CDR2: SGDLS, YYNGEE. The CDR3 sequence: CASSGGTSTEQYF. In DNA, the CDR3 is TGTGCCAGCAGCGGCGGGACTAGCACCGAGCAGTACTTC.

J is TRBJ2-7 and V is TRBV2; D remains ambiguous. Germline-derived CDR1 and CDR2 are SNHLY and FYNNEI. This CDR3 spans 14 amino acids. V was cut by 4 bases and J by 0 bases, with 10 bases left in between. The CDR3 DNA reads as TGTGCCAGCAGTGCACAGACAACCTCCTACGAGCAGTACTTC. This encodes CASSAQTTSYEQYF. Using reference TRBV2 and TRBJ2-7 for the parts outside the CDR3, the full variable domain is EPEVTQTPSHQVTQMGQEVILRCVPISNHLYFYWYRQILGQKVEFLVSFYNNEISEKSEIFDDQFSVERPDGSNFTLKIRSTKLEDSAMYFCASSAQTTSYEQYFGPGTRLTVT.

The gene calls are TRBV28 and TRBJ2-1; D perhaps matches TRBD2 (5 bases). V lost 0 bases, J lost 6 bases, and 6 bases lay in between. The germline V gene has CDR1 MDHEN and CDR2 SYDVKM. The CDR3 runs 13 residues. CDR3 bases: TGTGCCAGCAGTTTATGGGAGGTCAATGAGCAGTTCTTC. Its protein product is CASSLWEVNEQFF. The entire variable domain, with the rest obtained from reference TRBV28 and TRBJ2-1, is as follows: DVKVTQSSRYLVKRTGEKVFLECVQDMDHENMFWYRQDPGLGLRLIYFSYDVKMKEKGDIPEGYSVSREKKERFSLILESASTNQTSMYLCASSLWEVNEQFFGPGTRLTVL.

V usage is TRBV27 and J usage is TRBJ2-7, with TRBD1 identical over 8 bases. The germline CDR1 and CDR2 sequences are MNHEY and SMNVEV (reference sequence). CDR3 size: 17 residues. Trimming took 5 bases from V and 1 from J; bases not matched to a gene: 13. The DNA for the CDR3 is TGTGCCAGCAGTCTAGTACGTGGGACAGGAGAATCCTACGAGCAGTACTTC. Encoded protein: CASSLVRGTGESYEQYF.

As DNA, the CDR3 is TGTGCCAGAAGCTTGACCGTGAGGTGGACTACCTACAATGAGCAGTTCTTC. The encoded protein is CARSLTVRWTTYNEQFF. The chain carries TRBV5-3 and TRBJ2-1; D may be TRBD2 (6 bases). TRBV5-3 is marked as an open reading frame, function uncertain. This CDR3 spans 17 amino acids. Trimming cost V 1 base and J 2 bases, with 16 bases left between them.

A remark on this clone: Other DNA sequences of this sample code for an identical CDR3. J is TRBJ2-7 and V is TRBV2, with D hard to call. Trimming shortened V by 4 bases and J by 4 bases, and 5 bases separated the two germline ends. The CDR3 loop spans 11 amino acids. Per germline, CDR1 SNHLY and CDR2 FYNNEI. The CDR3 bases are TGTGCCAGCAGTGGACTTTACGAGCAGTACTTC. It specifies CASSGLYEQYF.

The chain carries TRBV2 and TRBJ1-2; 7 nucleotides match TRBD1. The CDR3 is 13 amino acids. V lost 4 bases, J lost 8 bases, and 7 bases stayed unmatched. The germline V gene has CDR1 SNHLY and CDR2 FYNNEI. In DNA form, the CDR3 reads TGTGCCAGCAGTGGACAGGGCATTACCGGCTACACCTTC. Translation: CASSGQGITGYTF.

V usage is TRBV6-4 and J usage is TRBJ2-1; 9 nucleotides align to TRBD1. CDR3 length equals 16 residues. The germline CDR1 and CDR2 sequences are MRHNA and SNTAGT. V was pared by 3 bases and J by 5 bases, with 8 bases of the junction left unmatched. The CDR3 sequence is CASSESGTGSHNEQFF. DNA of the CDR3: TGTGCCAGCAGTGAGTCCGGGACAGGGTCCCACAATGAGCAGTTCTTC.

This chain joins TRBV19 and TRBJ2-2; 8 nucleotides match TRBD1. From germline, CDR1 is LNHDA and CDR2 SQIVND (reference sequence). The CDR3 loop spans 14 amino acids. The J segment lost 7 bases and the V segment lost 5 bases, leaving 6 bases of the junction unmatched. The CDR3 nucleotides read TGTGCCAGTAGTGTCAGGGGGCCGGGCGGGGAGCTGTTTTTT. Amino acids: CASSVRGPGGELFF.

V usage is TRBV18 and J usage is TRBJ2-5, with 9 bases identical to TRBD1. Looked up from germline, CDR1 is KGHSH and CDR2 is LQKENI. With V trimmed by 5 bases and J by 4 bases, 11 bases remained unmatched. The CDR3 runs 16 residues. CDR3 sequence reads: CASSKTGGAFPETQYF. CDR3 sequence (DNA): TGTGCCAGCTCAAAAACAGGGGGCGCGTTTCCAGAGACCCAGTACTTC.

The chain couples TRBV14 to TRBJ2-3; 9 nucleotides match TRBD2. Unmatched junction bases numbered 11, after V lost 4 bases and J lost 0 bases. CDR1 is SGHDN, CDR2 FVKESK, per germline. The CDR3 contains 18 residues. The CDR3 coding sequence is TGTGCCAGCAGCCCCCGGACTAGCGAGAGTTCTAGCACAGATACGCAGTATTTT. This translates into CASSPRTSESSSTDTQYF.

The CDR3 sequence is CASSHDHSSYEQYF. CDR3 nucleotide sequence: TGTGCCAGCAGCCATGATCACAGCTCCTACGAGCAGTACTTC. The genes are TRBV14 and TRBJ2-7; D is ambiguous. CDR1 and CDR2 from the germline V gene are SGHDN and FVKESK. Trimming shortened V by 3 bases and J by 0 bases, and 9 bases separated the two germline ends. There are 14 residues in the CDR3. The variable domain in full, with the rest retrieved from reference TRBV14 and TRBJ2-7, is EAGVTQFPSHSVIEKGQTVTLRCDPISGHDNLYWYRRVMGKEIKFLLHFVKESKQDESGMPNNRFLAERTGGTYSTLKVQPAELEDSGVYFCASSHDHSSYEQYFGPGTRLTVT.

J is TRBJ2-7 and V is TRBV20-1; the D is unclear. CDR3 size: 10 residues. Germline CDR1 reads DFQATT; CDR2 reads SNEGSKA (reference sequence). V lost 5 bases and J 8 bases, leaving 10 bases between the germline ends. DNA for the CDR3: TGCAGTGCTTGGCGGCAAAAGCAGTACTTC. Translating gives CSAWRQKQYF.

The chain is built from TRBV9 and TRBJ2-7; unclear D gene. CDR1 and CDR2 from the germline V gene are SGDLS and YYNGEE. The CDR3 sequence is 13 residues long. The V end was cut by 2 bases, the J end by 6 bases, with 12 bases between. The chain's CDR3 is CASSVGSPGEQYF. CDR3 in DNA: TGTGCCAGCAGCGTTGGTTCCCCGGGCGAGCAGTACTTC. Full variable domain (missing parts from reference TRBV9 and TRBJ2-7): DSGVTQTPKHLITATGQRVTLRCSPRSGDLSVYWYQQSLDQGLQFLIQYYNGEERAKGNILERFSAQQFPDLHSELNLSSLELGDSALYFCASSVGSPGEQYFGPGTRLTVT.

V is TRBV18 and J is TRBJ1-5; no definite D call. V shed 3 bases and J shed 5 bases, with 8 bases lying between them. Germline V gene sequence: CDR1 KGHSH, CDR2 LQKENI. CDR3 size: 13 residues. This CDR3 is CASSPFSDQPQHF. CDR3 nucleotide sequence: TGTGCCAGCTCACCCTTTTCGGATCAGCCCCAGCATTTT.

The J gene is TRBJ2-5, the V gene TRBV6-5, with 9 bases lining up with TRBD2. Germline assignment: CDR1 MNHEY and CDR2 SVGAGI. Losses at the gene ends were 2 bases for V and 3 bases for J; bases not matched to a gene: 1. This CDR3 has 14 amino acids. The CDR3 spells CASSYASGEETQYF. CDR3 nucleotide sequence: TGTGCCAGCAGTTACGCTAGCGGGGAAGAGACCCAGTACTTC.

The chain combines TRBV7-3 with TRBJ2-3; maybe TRBD2 (6 bases). The CDR3 has 14 amino acids. Germline V gene sequence: CDR1 SGHTA, CDR2 FQGTGA. The ends were cut back, 5 bases at V and 11 bases at J, with 20 bases in the middle. The CDR3 sequence: CASSQAGIGHLQYF. The CDR3 DNA follows: TGTGCCAGCAGCCAAGCGGGCATAGGTCATCTGCAGTATTTT.

The chain uses TRBV5-8 and TRBJ2-5, with D tentatively TRBD1 (5 bases). This CDR3 region has 14 residues. V was shortened by 5 bases and J by 2 bases, with 13 bases between the two germline ends. Germline CDR1 is SGHTS and CDR2 is YDEGEE. Written as DNA, the CDR3 is TGTGCCAGCAGTCCCGATGGACAACAAGAGACCCAGTACTTC. As protein: CASSPDGQQETQYF.

V usage is TRBV6-1 and J usage is TRBJ2-2, with D tentatively TRBD1 (7 bases). CDR3 length: 14 residues. V was shortened by 8 bases and J by 5 bases, with 15 bases between the two germline ends. The V gene's germline CDR1 is MNHNS and CDR2 SASEGT. The CDR3 region is CASGGTETTGELFF. The CDR3 DNA is TGTGCCAGCGGGGGGACAGAAACAACCGGGGAGCTGTTTTTT.

V is TRBV5-1 and J is TRBJ2-1; 11 positions agree with TRBD2. V lost 4 bases and J lost 8; bases outside the gene matches: 8. This CDR3 is built from 15 residues. Germline CDR1 and CDR2: SGHRS and YFSETQ. CDR3: CASSTYSGREDEQFF. As DNA, the CDR3 is TGCGCCAGCAGCACCTATAGCGGGAGGGAAGATGAGCAGTTCTTC.

The chain has TRBV5-4 and TRBJ2-3; 7 bases align to TRBD2. Germline CDR1 reads SGHNT; CDR2 reads YYREEE (reference sequence). The length of the CDR3 is 15 residues. Trimming at V came to 4 bases and at J to 3 bases, leaving 8 bases not matched to a gene. Here the CDR3 reads CASSPSSGPTDTQYF. In DNA form, the CDR3 reads TGTGCCAGCAGCCCGTCTAGCGGTCCTACAGATACGCAGTATTTT.

The rearrangement links TRBV28 to TRBJ1-1; D is uncertain. CDR3 length: 10 residues. Trimming removed 4 bases from V and 7 bases from J, with 4 bases in between. Germline assignment: CDR1 MDHEN and CDR2 SYDVKM. CDR3: CASSSIEAFF. CDR3 coding DNA: TGTGCCAGCAGTTCTATTGAAGCTTTCTTT.